This TCR beta chain was observed in a study of cytomegalovirus exposure and HLA in healthy donors. Study outcomes and limitations: A subsequent analysis found that TCR clusters from the first cohort also tended to co-occur in the roughly 120 validation repertoires, with 94% of cluster scores above 0.

Note on this clone: Its matching antigen is unknown.

Data came from immunoSEQ multiplex PCR; TCRdb stores just in-frame clones and leaves some out. The profile covers 70,000 to 90,000 clones, with just under 85% appearing a single time and under 3.5% taken by the ten largest. Germline trimming cut 7 bases from V and 8 bases from J; bases unmatched to any gene: 9. CDR3 length: 14 residues. Germline V lookup: CDR1 SQVTM, CDR2 ANQGSEA. This clonotype was obtained from a man younger than 40 in good health and CMV-seronegative. The sample was PBMCs. This rearrangement joins TRBV29-1 to TRBJ2-1; 12 bases match TRBD1. The CDR3 reads CSAGGGTGGDEQFF. The CDR3 nucleotides read TGCAGCGCTGGGGGGGGGACAGGGGGCGATGAGCAGTTCTTC.